This is a list of T cell receptor beta chains from one sample in a study of T cells in Graves' hyperthyroidism and ophthalmopathy. Each CDR3 protein is one row after TCRdb ran MiXCR on the multiplex PCR reads. Here the sample spans about 350,000 distinct CDR3 sequences, 11% to 15% being singletons. The sequencing input was blood. Source of these receptors: a woman in her thirties with Graves' hyperthyroidism. CDR3s include the opening cysteine and the closing phenylalanine or tryptophan. Fields, in order: V gene, D gene, clone size, J gene, CDR3 DNA, CDR3 protein. A D gene is named only where the DNA matches it firmly. Not all rows give a size; the values are once, few, many and, for expanded clones, a class.

V: TRBV6-5; D: .; size: many; J: TRBJ2-1; DNA: TGTGCCAGCAGTTACTCGAAACGGGAGTGGTCAAATGAGCAGTTCTTC; CDR3: CASSYSKREWSNEQFF
V: TRBV25-1; D: .; size: .; J: TRBJ2-1; DNA: TGTGCCAGCGGAGAGGCGGGTACCCTGTCCGAGCAGTTCTTC; CDR3: CASGEAGTLSEQFF
V: TRBV28; D: TRBD1; size: many; J: TRBJ2-7; DNA: TGTGCCAGCAGACAGATGACCCGGACAGGGGGTGGGGAGCAGTACTTC; CDR3: CASRQMTRTGGGEQYF
V: TRBV5-6; D: TRBD1; size: few; J: TRBJ2-7; DNA: TGTGCCAGCAGCTTGGGACAGGGGGACACCTACGAGCAGTACTTC; CDR3: CASSLGQGDTYEQYF
V: TRBV30; D: .; size: .; J: TRBJ2-2; DNA: TGTGCCTGGAGGGACGTTCGAAACACCGGGGAGCTGTTTTTT; CDR3: CAWRDVRNTGELFF
V: TRBV12-3/TRBV12-4; D: .; size: many; J: TRBJ2-2; DNA: TGTGCCAGCAGTTCCCCCACGGGCCCCGGGGAGCTGTTTTTT; CDR3: CASSSPTGPGELFF
V: TRBV12-3/TRBV12-4; D: .; size: many; J: TRBJ2-7; DNA: TGTGCCAGCAGTCCTCTACGAGGGTTGTACGAGCAGTACTTC; CDR3: CASSPLRGLYEQYF
V: TRBV11-2; D: .; size: many; J: TRBJ1-5; DNA: TGTGCCAGCAGCTTAGATGCTCGGTTTCGTCAGCCCCAGCATTTT; CDR3: CASSLDARFRQPQHF
V: TRBV20-1; D: TRBD1; size: many; J: TRBJ1-1; DNA: TGCAGTGCTAGACCCACAGGGGGCGGAACTGAAGCTTTCTTT; CDR3: CSARPTGGGTEAFF
V: TRBV27; D: .; size: .; J: TRBJ1-2; DNA: TGTGCCAGCAGTTCAGACAGTTTTATTGGCTATGGCTACACCTTC; CDR3: CASSSDSFIGYGYTF
V: TRBV20-1; D: .; size: many; J: TRBJ2-1; DNA: TGCAGTGCTAGAGGGGACGGGTTTGAGCAGTTCTTC; CDR3: CSARGDGFEQFF
V: TRBV30; D: TRBD2; size: many; J: TRBJ2-3; DNA: TGTGCCTGGAGTGTAACTAGCGGGAATACGCAGTATTTT; CDR3: CAWSVTSGNTQYF
V: TRBV2; D: .; size: many; J: TRBJ1-2; DNA: TGTGCCAGCAGTGAAACTACCGACCATAACTATGGCTACACCTTC; CDR3: CASSETTDHNYGYTF
V: TRBV6-2/TRBV6-3; D: .; size: many; J: TRBJ1-1; DNA: TGTGCCAGCAGCGACCGGGGTACCCACACTGAAGCTTTCTTT; CDR3: CASSDRGTHTEAFF
V: TRBV6-1; D: TRBD2; size: many; J: TRBJ2-7; DNA: TGTGCCAGCAGCGCTAGCGGGAGTATAAACGAGCAGTACTTC; CDR3: CASSASGSINEQYF
V: TRBV28; D: .; size: many; J: TRBJ2-1; DNA: TGTGCCAGCAGTTTTGCCTACGTGGGAGGGGGATACAATGAGCAGTTCTTC; CDR3: CASSFAYVGGGYNEQFF
V: TRBV20-1; D: .; size: few; J: TRBJ1-5; DNA: TGCAGTGCTAGTCGCCCGGGCGGCAATCAGCCCCAGCATTTT; CDR3: CSASRPGGNQPQHF
V: TRBV7-7; D: TRBD2; size: many; J: TRBJ2-5; DNA: TGTGCTAGCAGCTTGACCGGGACTAGCGCCATAGAGACCCAGTACTTC; CDR3: CASSLTGTSAIETQYF
V: TRBV29-1; D: .; size: .; J: TRBJ2-3; DNA: TGCAGCGTTGAAGGTGGTCCGGGACACCACACAGATACGCAGTATTTT; CDR3: CSVEGGPGHHTDTQYF
V: TRBV15; D: .; size: many; J: TRBJ2-7; DNA: TGTGCCACCAGCAGAGATCCCGGGCCCAACTACGAGCAGTACTTC; CDR3: CATSRDPGPNYEQYF
V: TRBV19; D: .; size: few; J: TRBJ2-1; DNA: TGTGCCAGTAGTATCAGTATCTACAATGAGCAGTTCTTC; CDR3: CASSISIYNEQFF
V: TRBV7-9; D: .; size: .; J: TRBJ1-2; DNA: TGTGCCAGCAGCTTAGGATGGGAGGAAGGAAACACCTTC; CDR3: CASSLGWEEGNTF
V: TRBV28; D: .; size: many; J: TRBJ1-1; DNA: TGTGCCAGCAGCCTCCGGGGCGTGAACACTGAAGCTTTCTTT; CDR3: CASSLRGVNTEAFF
V: TRBV30; D: TRBD1; size: .; J: TRBJ1-5; DNA: TGTGCCTGGGCCGGACAGGGGAATCAGCCCCAGCATTTT; CDR3: CAWAGQGNQPQHF
V: TRBV4-1; D: TRBD2; size: .; J: TRBJ2-3; DNA: TGCGCCAGCAGCCAGGGACTAGCGGGAGAACCCAGCACAGATACGCAGTATTTT; CDR3: CASSQGLAGEPSTDTQYF
V: TRBV2; D: TRBD2; size: .; J: TRBJ2-1; DNA: TGTGCCAGCAGTGCCGGGACTAGCGGGGGCCAGTCCTACAATGAGCAGTTCTTC; CDR3: CASSAGTSGGQSYNEQFF
V: TRBV30; D: TRBD2; size: many; J: TRBJ2-2; DNA: TGTGCCTGGAGCCAAAGGCTAGCGGGAGGGCCTGGCGGGGAGCTGTTTTTT; CDR3: CAWSQRLAGGPGGELFF
V: TRBV20-1; D: TRBD2; size: many; J: TRBJ2-5; DNA: TGCAGTGCTAGAGAACCAAGGACTAGAGTAGAGACCCAGTACTTC; CDR3: CSAREPRTRVETQYF
V: TRBV9; D: .; size: many; J: TRBJ2-2; DNA: TGTGCCAGCAGCGTATCGTCCAAACAACTGGGGACCGGGGAGCTGTTTTTT; CDR3: CASSVSSKQLGTGELFF
V: TRBV4-2; D: .; size: few; J: TRBJ2-2; DNA: TGTGCCAGCAGCCAACCGCTGGTGGCGCTAGTCACCGGGGAGCTGTTTTTT; CDR3: CASSQPLVALVTGELFF
V: TRBV2; D: TRBD1; size: many; J: TRBJ2-7; DNA: TGTGCCAGCAGACCGACAGGGGGTACGAGCGAGCAGTACTTC; CDR3: CASRPTGGTSEQYF
V: TRBV6-2/TRBV6-3; D: .; size: many; J: TRBJ1-6; DNA: TGTGCCAGCAGGACGACAGATGATTCACCCCTCCACTTT; CDR3: CASRTTDDSPLHF
V: TRBV6-2/TRBV6-3; D: .; size: .; J: TRBJ2-3; DNA: TGTGCCAGCAGTTACTCGGTCGAGTCTCGCGGGATGAGCACAGATACGCAGTATTTT; CDR3: CASSYSVESRGMSTDTQYF
V: TRBV20-1; D: TRBD1; size: .; J: TRBJ1-2; DNA: TGCAGTGCTAGGACCGGGACAGGGGACTATGGCTACACCTTC; CDR3: CSARTGTGDYGYTF
V: TRBV28; D: .; size: many; J: TRBJ1-1; DNA: TGTGCCAGCACTTTTCACTCGACGAACACTGAAGCTTTCTTT; CDR3: CASTFHSTNTEAFF
V: TRBV7-8; D: .; size: .; J: TRBJ2-2; DNA: TGTGCCAGCAGCTTAGCTAGAGACAACCCGAACACCGGGGAGCTGTTTTTT; CDR3: CASSLARDNPNTGELFF
V: TRBV7-2; D: .; size: many; J: TRBJ1-2; DNA: TGTGCCAGCAGCTTAGATATCCTACTGGGCTATGGCTACACCTTC; CDR3: CASSLDILLGYGYTF
V: TRBV10-3; D: .; size: many; J: TRBJ2-2; DNA: TGTGCCACGAGTGGAGCCGATCCGAACACCGGGGAGCTGTTTTTT; CDR3: CATSGADPNTGELFF
V: TRBV7-9; D: TRBD1; size: few; J: TRBJ2-3; DNA: TGTGCCAGCAGCTCGACGACCGGGACAGGGGTCACAGATACGCAGTATTTT; CDR3: CASSSTTGTGVTDTQYF
V: TRBV27; D: .; size: few; J: TRBJ2-1; DNA: TGTGCCAGCAGTCCAACTCGACTAACCAATGAGCAGTTCTTC; CDR3: CASSPTRLTNEQFF
V: TRBV24-1; D: .; size: many; J: TRBJ1-5; DNA: TGTGCCATCCCTCTAACGCGCTGCAATCAGCCCCAGCATTTT; CDR3: CAIPLTRCNQPQHF
V: TRBV2; D: TRBD2; size: many; J: TRBJ2-1; DNA: TGTGCCAGCAGTGAAGCTCGCCCTCCCGGGACTAGAACCTACAATGAGCAGTTCTTC; CDR3: CASSEARPPGTRTYNEQFF
V: TRBV6-6; D: .; size: many; J: TRBJ2-1; DNA: TGTGCCAGCAGTTACCTTGGTGACAATGAGCAGTTCTTC; CDR3: CASSYLGDNEQFF
V: TRBV28; D: TRBD1; size: many; J: TRBJ2-7; DNA: TGTGCCAGCAGTTCGAGGACAGGGCGAGAGGTAAACTCCTACGAGCAGTACTTC; CDR3: CASSSRTGREVNSYEQYF
V: TRBV7-2; D: .; size: many; J: TRBJ2-3; DNA: TGTGCCAGCAGCTTCAGAGATACGCAGTATTTT; CDR3: CASSFRDTQYF
V: TRBV30; D: .; size: few; J: TRBJ2-1; DNA: TGTGCCTGGAGTGTACCCTGGAATGAGCAGTTCTTC; CDR3: CAWSVPWNEQFF
V: TRBV18; D: TRBD1; size: .; J: TRBJ2-4; DNA: TGTGCCAGCTTGACGGACAGGGACCTAAACATTCAGTACTTC; CDR3: CASLTDRDLNIQYF
V: TRBV7-3; D: .; size: few; J: TRBJ1-6; DNA: TGTGCCAGCAGGGGCGGAGAGGGGCCCCTCCACTTT; CDR3: CASRGGEGPLHF